This T cell receptor (beta chain) derives from a study of T-cell reconstitution after alpha-beta-depleted transplantation in children. Notes on this clonotype: Antigen specificity is unknown.

Researchers prepared the TCRbeta library using unique molecular identifiers, the study reports. MiXCR, run by TCRdb on the PCR reads, gives a single entry per CDR3 protein. The table includes hundreds of thousands of distinct CDR3 sequences, around 10% detected once. Germline V gene data show CDR1 as LGHDT and CDR2 as YNNKEL (reference sequence). This CDR3 has 16 amino acids. With 0 bases removed from V and 8 bases from J, the gap between germline ends came to 19 bases. Study-level results: About two months after transplant, alpha-beta T cells reportedly came from several hundred expanded graft clones.

V and J are TRBV3-1 and TRBJ1-2, with D uncertain. Here the sequenced sample was PBMCs, taken before TCRalphabeta/CD19-depleted stem cell transplant. The TCR comes from a boy younger than two with acute myeloid leukemia, due to receive a stem cell transplant. The CDR3 region is CASSQDETSEVSGYTF. In nucleotides, the CDR3 is TGTGCCAGCAGCCAAGACGAGACTTCGGAGGTGAGCGGCTACACCTTC.